These T cell receptor beta chains were read from a single sample in a study of CD4 T cell repertoires in COVID-19. Profiled with immunoSEQ multiplex PCR; TCRdb holds only in-frame clones, not every one. This sample has around 25,000 clones, with more than 85% found just once. Source: circulating follicular helper CD4+ T cells (cTfh) from blood, taken before the COVID-19 pandemic. The receptors were sampled from a human donor who had COVID-19. Each CDR3 is given with its conserved first and last residue.

j_gene: TRBJ1-2
v_gene: TRBV6-6
CDR3aa: CASSQTGRGYTF

j_gene: TRBJ2-5
v_gene: TRBV5-6
CDR3aa: CASSHSTLLQETQYF

j_gene: TRBJ1-1
v_gene: TRBV28
CDR3aa: CASSLGREAFF

j_gene: TRBJ1-6
v_gene: TRBV5-6
CDR3aa: CASSLLGAQTSSYNSPLHF

j_gene: TRBJ2-3
v_gene: TRBV7-2
CDR3aa: CASSLSGRATDTQYF

j_gene: TRBJ2-1
v_gene: TRBV5-1
CDR3aa: CASSLQTTGENEQFF

j_gene: TRBJ2-7
v_gene: TRBV19
CDR3aa: CASSITTGGSYEQYF

j_gene: TRBJ2-7
v_gene: TRBV10-3
CDR3aa: CAIKGSGGNEQYF

j_gene: TRBJ2-3
v_gene: TRBV5-4
CDR3aa: CASSLDLEDTQYF

j_gene: TRBJ2-3
v_gene: TRBV10-3
CDR3aa: CAISSTGQGMDTDTQYF

j_gene: TRBJ1-2
v_gene: TRBV5-1
CDR3aa: CASSFTGGDNGYTF

j_gene: TRBJ2-3
v_gene: TRBV5-4
CDR3aa: CASSLFSGGASDTQYF

j_gene: TRBJ1-2
v_gene: TRBV6-6
CDR3aa: CASSSNQGDEYGYTF

j_gene: TRBJ1-3
v_gene: TRBV6-5
CDR3aa: CASRETGTGNTIYF

j_gene: TRBJ2-7
v_gene: TRBV5-6
CDR3aa: CASSLTGEPYEQYF

j_gene: TRBJ2-7
v_gene: TRBV7-5
CDR3aa: CAFPGRAPYEQYF

j_gene: TRBJ1-5
v_gene: TRBV5-1
CDR3aa: CASSLDAGEDQPQHF

j_gene: TRBJ2-3
v_gene: TRBV2
CDR3aa: CASSSVSHPDTQYF

j_gene: TRBJ1-2
v_gene: TRBV6-1
CDR3aa: CASSDPTGGYTF

j_gene: TRBJ1-3
v_gene: TRBV7-8
CDR3aa: CASSVNSGLGNTIYF

j_gene: TRBJ1-1
v_gene: TRBV14
CDR3aa: CASSQEIRTEAFF

j_gene: TRBJ2-3
v_gene: TRBV10-3
CDR3aa: CAISGGGGDTQYF

j_gene: TRBJ2-7
v_gene: TRBV6-5
CDR3aa: CASSSQISSEQYF

j_gene: TRBJ2-5
v_gene: TRBV6-9
CDR3aa: CASRGTSGGGIQETQYF

j_gene: TRBJ2-7
v_gene: TRBV6-6
CDR3aa: CASSQDGGREQYF

j_gene: TRBJ2-7
v_gene: TRBV5-1
CDR3aa: CASSPSISGTASYEQYF

j_gene: TRBJ2-1
v_gene: TRBV9
CDR3aa: CASSARTSGSNEQFF

j_gene: TRBJ1-5
v_gene: TRBV28
CDR3aa: CASNPGGSNQPQHF

j_gene: TRBJ2-7
v_gene: TRBV11-2
CDR3aa: CASSSPPPAYEQYF

j_gene: TRBJ1-4
v_gene: TRBV19
CDR3aa: CASGGTGLGEKLFF

j_gene: TRBJ2-2
v_gene: TRBV25-1
CDR3aa: CASSDSRTANTGELFF

j_gene: TRBJ2-2
v_gene: TRBV2
CDR3aa: CASSGGGRSSGELFF

j_gene: TRBJ2-4
v_gene: TRBV5-6
CDR3aa: CASSLEGIAKNIQYF

j_gene: TRBJ2-1
v_gene: TRBV7-9
CDR3aa: CASSLGASASGNEQFF

j_gene: TRBJ1-2
v_gene: TRBV30
CDR3aa: CAWRDGTGGPVTF

j_gene: TRBJ2-2
v_gene: TRBV5-8
CDR3aa: CASSPQGTGELFF

j_gene: TRBJ1-1
v_gene: TRBV19
CDR3aa: CASSMQGRATQSFF

j_gene: TRBJ2-5
v_gene: TRBV7-9
CDR3aa: CASSLAEGRLAGRRETQYF

j_gene: TRBJ2-3
v_gene: TRBV27
CDR3aa: CASIPDRRRGTDTQYF

j_gene: TRBJ2-7
v_gene: TRBV11-2
CDR3aa: CAVGAEQYF

j_gene: TRBJ2-7
v_gene: TRBV18
CDR3aa: CASSPGSGYEQYF

j_gene: TRBJ1-2
v_gene: TRBV19
CDR3aa: CASRPSSRDSRTGYTF

j_gene: TRBJ2-7
v_gene: TRBV6-5
CDR3aa: CASSTHYEQYF

j_gene: TRBJ2-7
v_gene: TRBV5-4
CDR3aa: CASSLASGSDEQYF

j_gene: TRBJ1-2
v_gene: TRBV28
CDR3aa: CASGKTGAGGYTF

j_gene: TRBJ2-7
v_gene: TRBV18
CDR3aa: CASSLNEYSGEQYF

j_gene: TRBJ2-7
v_gene: TRBV9
CDR3aa: CASSETSGSYEQYF

j_gene: TRBJ1-6
v_gene: TRBV7-8
CDR3aa: CASRGGLGSLHF

j_gene: TRBJ2-6
v_gene: TRBV7-3
CDR3aa: CASSLSGHLVSGANVLTF

j_gene: TRBJ1-1
v_gene: TRBV6-1
CDR3aa: CASNRQGKDTEAFF

j_gene: TRBJ2-2
v_gene: TRBV19
CDR3aa: CASSIGSQAGELFF

j_gene: TRBJ2-3
v_gene: TRBV7-2
CDR3aa: CASSPSGDTQYF